This T cell receptor beta chain was obtained from a study of molecular identifiers for immune sequencing clone quantification. V lost 0 bases and J 0 bases, leaving 9 bases between the germline ends. Germline CDR1 reads LGHNA; CDR2 reads YSLEER. This CDR3 has 16 residues. Points on this clonotype: What it recognizes is unknown.

TCRdb analysed the PCR reads with MiXCR anew, one entry per CDR3 protein. The sample shows some 35,000 distinct CDR3 sequences, 19% of them seen only once. Study-wide results and caveats: It was shown that clones above 20 RNA copies held over 99% of effector molecules, but under 1% in naive cells.

The specimen was naive CD8+ T cells from blood, with Jurkat cell RNA spiked in. Subset reported: FACS-sorted CD8+CD4-CCR7+CD45RA+ naive T cells. This chain links TRBV4-3 with TRBJ1-3; unclear D gene. The sequence was obtained from a human donor in good health. Some libraries in this study had Jurkat cell RNA spiked in. In nucleotides, the CDR3 is TGCGCCAGCAGCCAAGACTCGGTGGGCTCTGGAAACACCATATATTTT. Its translation is CASSQDSVGSGNTIYF.